The 17 T cell receptor beta chains listed next were all sequenced from one sample in a study of T cells expressing NK-cell markers. No DNA is given; TCRdb re-called the 5' RACE reads and lists each CDR3 protein once. The clone table shows about 380,000 distinct CDR3 sequences, with the ten largest holding roughly 5.2%. Sequencing was carried out using blood T cells: a sorted CD56 or NKG2C T cell subset, CD4+ or CD8+ T cells, or bulk PBMC T cells (not recorded which). These receptors all stem from a man aged 18 to 69 in good health.

The chain employs TRBV20-1 and TRBJ1-1; the D gene TCRdb calls, TRBD1, cannot be checked with no DNA. The CDR3 contains 11 residues. From germline, CDR1 is DFQATT and CDR2 SNEGSKA (reference sequence). This CDR3 is CSVDYRDQAFF.

The chain combines TRBV5-1 with TRBJ1-2; the TCRdb call, TRBD1, lacks DNA for checking. Germline loops: CDR1 SGHRS, CDR2 YFSETQ. The CDR3 has 15 residues. The chain's CDR3 is CASNPFAGQNYGYTF.

The rearrangement links TRBV6-4 to TRBJ2-7. CDR3 length equals 13 residues. Germline CDR1 MRHNA, CDR2 SNTAGT. This chain's CDR3 is CASSDRGSYEQYF.

This chain links TRBV10-3 with TRBJ1-6; TCRdb selects TRBD1, and the lack of DNA leaves this call unchecked. This CDR3 has 14 amino acids. The germline CDR1 and CDR2 sequences are ENHRY and SYGVKD. CDR3 sequence: CAISRETYNSPLHF.

This chain connects TRBV2 to TRBJ1-2; the TRBD1 assignment by TCRdb is unverifiable without DNA. Germline lookup yields CDR1 SNHLY and CDR2 FYNNEI. The CDR3 is 15 residues long. The CDR3 here is CASSRSGTDGYGYTF.

The chain links TRBV12-3 or TRBV12-4 to TRBJ1-2. The CDR3 contains 12 residues. CDR3 in amino acids: CASRRAAGGYTF.

The rearrangement joins TRBV20-1 to TRBJ2-1; TCRdb returns TRBD2, unconfirmable since there is no DNA. The length of the CDR3 is 16 residues. Germline-derived CDR1 and CDR2 are DFQATT and SNEGSKA (reference sequence). CDR3 sequence reads: CSAPRLRTSGYNEQFF.

The genes are TRBV29-1 and TRBJ1-5; TCRdb gives TRBD1 as the D gene, but with no DNA this cannot be confirmed. Germline V gene lookup returns CDR1 SQVTM and CDR2 ANQGSEA. The CDR3 loop spans 14 amino acids. The CDR3 here is CSVSLGGGSQPQHF.

This chain connects TRBV7-9 to TRBJ1-1; TCRdb's D call, TRBD1, is unchecked because there is no DNA. Germline assignment: CDR1 SEHNR and CDR2 FQNEAQ (reference sequence). The CDR3 covers 15 residues. The CDR3 region is CASSRAITGAPEAFF. Variable domain in full (rest from reference TRBV7-9 and TRBJ1-1): DTGVSQNPRHKITKRGQNVTFRCDPISEHNRLYWYRQTLGQGPEFLTYFQNEAQLEKSRLLSDRFSAERPKGSFSTLEIQRTEQGDSAMYLCASSRAITGAPEAFFGQGTRLTVV.

V and J are TRBV5-1 and TRBJ2-5. CDR1 is SGHRS, CDR2 YFSETQ, per germline. The CDR3 has 17 residues. CDR3: CASSLVRSGLYQETQYF. Variable domain in full (rest from reference TRBV5-1 and TRBJ2-5): KAGVTQTPRYLIKTRGQQVTLSCSPISGHRSVSWYQQTPGQGLQFLFEYFSETQRNKGNFPGRFSGRQFSNSRSEMNVSTLELGDSALYLCASSLVRSGLYQETQYFGPGTRLLVL.

This chain joins TRBV5-1 and TRBJ2-7; the D call from TCRdb, TRBD1, cannot be confirmed without DNA. Germline values: CDR1 SGHRS, CDR2 YFSETQ. The CDR3 consists of 16 residues. CDR3 region: CASSLAGTFNSYEQYF.

The chain links TRBV7-2 to TRBJ2-5; the D call of TRBD2 rests on TCRdb alone, since no DNA is present to check it. CDR1 and CDR2 from the germline V gene are SGHTA and FQGNSA. CDR3 length equals 16 residues. This chain's CDR3 is CASSLVAGGTQETQYF.

The rearrangement joins TRBV6-5 to TRBJ1-1; TCRdb's D gene call, TRBD1, goes unchecked for lack of DNA. CDR3 length: 15 residues. CDR1 is MNHEY, CDR2 SVGAGI, per germline. The CDR3 region is CASSYRDRGRDWAFF.

This chain connects TRBV12-3 or TRBV12-4 to TRBJ2-1; the D call of TRBD1 rests on TCRdb alone, since no DNA is present to check it. CDR3 size: 13 residues. CDR3 protein: CASRPGTGNEQFF.

CDR3 sequence reads: CASSLSIISGNTIYF. The chain couples TRBV6-5 to TRBJ1-3. CDR1 is MNHEY, CDR2 SVGAGI, per germline. This CDR3 contains 15 residues.

The chain couples TRBV10-3 to TRBJ1-2; checking the TCRdb D call of TRBD1 is not possible without DNA. The CDR3 totals 14 residues. Germline CDR1 reads ENHRY; CDR2 reads SYGVKD. CDR3: CAIRGGQASYGYTF.

The chain combines TRBV6-1 with TRBJ2-1; the TCRdb D gene call, TRBD1, has no DNA to confirm it. The CDR3 covers 15 residues. CDR1 and CDR2 (germline): MNHNS, SASEGT. The CDR3 loop reads CASLGDRVFRGEQFF.